The 4 T cell receptor beta chains below all came from one sample that was sequenced in a study of cytomegalovirus exposure and HLA in healthy donors. The PCR had 60 Vbeta and 13 Jbeta primers. Measured with immunoSEQ multiplex PCR; TCRdb has only the in-frame clones, and not every one. The data hold about 180,000 clones, with about four fifths observed a single time. Sequenced material: PBMCs. The source is a man in his forties or fifties in good health and CMV-seronegative.

The chain couples TRBV2 to TRBJ1-2; 9 nucleotides line up with TRBD1. CDR1 and CDR2 (germline): SNHLY, FYNNEI. The CDR3 is 15 residues long. With 7 bases clipped from V and 6 bases from J, the junction kept 12 bases outside the gene matches. CDR3 sequence: CASTSFLGQGDGYTF. CDR3 coding DNA: TGTGCCAGCACTTCGTTTTTGGGACAGGGTGATGGCTACACCTTC.

V is TRBV5-4 and J is TRBJ2-1; unclear D gene. The CDR3 runs to 11 residues. The V gene lost 9 bases and the J gene lost 2 bases, with 6 bases spanning the gap. Germline V CDR1 and CDR2: SGHNT, YYREEE (reference sequence). The CDR3 sequence is CAIVTYNEQFF. DNA of the CDR3: TGTGCCATCGTAACCTACAATGAGCAGTTCTTC. The full variable domain, in which reference TRBV5-4 and TRBJ2-1 provide the parts outside the CDR3, is ETGVTQSPTHLIKTRGQQVTLRCSSQSGHNTVSWYQQALGQGPQFIFQYYREEENGRGNFPPRFSGLQFPNYSSELNVNALELDDSALYLCAIVTYNEQFFGPGTRLTVL.

The rearrangement uses TRBV28 and TRBJ1-1; TRBD1 agrees at 12 bases. The germline gives CDR1 MDHEN, CDR2 SYDVKM. This CDR3 has 15 amino acids. Trimming at V came to 3 bases and at J to 3 bases, leaving 2 bases not matched to a gene. The CDR3 DNA reads as TGTGCCAGCAGTTTGGGACAGGGGGCGGACACTGAAGCTTTCTTT. This codes for CASSLGQGADTEAFF. Using reference TRBV28 and TRBJ1-1 for the parts outside the CDR3, the full variable domain is DVKVTQSSRYLVKRTGEKVFLECVQDMDHENMFWYRQDPGLGLRLIYFSYDVKMKEKGDIPEGYSVSREKKERFSLILESASTNQTSMYLCASSLGQGADTEAFFGQGTRLTVV.

V is TRBV6-1 and J is TRBJ1-1; D is unclear. The V gene's germline CDR1 is MNHNS and CDR2 SASEGT. CDR3 size: 14 residues. The germline V and J ends were trimmed by 3 bases and 0 bases, with 8 bases remaining between them. CDR3 loop: CASSENSMNTEAFF. CDR3 in DNA: TGTGCCAGCAGTGAGAACAGTATGAACACTGAAGCTTTCTTT.